Listed below are T cell receptor beta chains from one sample, sequenced in a study of T cell repertoires in cytomegalovirus infection. One entry per CDR3 protein results from TCRdb running MiXCR on the reads. This sample has around 430,000 distinct CDR3 sequences, with approximately 40% found just once. The antigens for these receptors are not known. The source material was cultured PBMCs, sampled from culture after CMV antigen stimulation. These receptors all stem from a human donor in good health (CMV status not recorded). Some clones in this sample may be carry-over from other donors' samples. CDR3s include the opening cysteine and the closing phenylalanine or tryptophan. D genes are given only for firm matches. Size is stated for part of the rows, as once, few or many counts, or as a class when the clone is expanded.

d_call	j_call	clone_size	v_call	cdr3_aa	cdr3_nt
TRBD1	TRBJ2-7	-	TRBV5-1	CASSQGTGRNEQYF	TGCGCCAGCAGCCAGGGGACAGGGAGGAACGAGCAGTACTTC
-	TRBJ1-1	-	TRBV12-5	CASGAGTSAEAFF	TGTGCTAGTGGTGCCGGGACATCGGCTGAAGCTTTCTTT
TRBD1	TRBJ2-7	-	TRBV10-2	CASSRTGAGVEQYF	TGCGCCAGCAGCCGGACAGGGGCTGGCGTCGAGCAGTACTTC
-	TRBJ2-4	-	TRBV6-6	CASSTGIAKNIQYF	TGTGCCAGCAGCACAGGGATCGCCAAAAACATTCAGTACTTC
TRBD2	TRBJ2-7	-	TRBV4-2	CASRRGLAAYEQYF	TGTGCCAGCAGGAGGGGACTAGCCGCCTACGAGCAGTACTTC
-	TRBJ2-2	-	TRBV10-3	CAISESLAGELFF	TGTGCCATCAGTGAGTCTCTAGCCGGGGAGCTGTTTTTT
-	TRBJ1-6	-	TRBV11-2	CASSLLGQRHYNSPLHF	TGTGCCAGCAGCCTCCTCGGTCAGCGGCACTATAATTCACCCCTCCACTTT
-	TRBJ1-1	-	TRBV7-2	CASIKGGGNTEAFF	TGTGCCAGCATTAAGGGGGGCGGGAACACTGAAGCTTTCTTT
TRBD1	TRBJ2-7	few	TRBV7-2	CASSLAGTGPHEQYF	TGTGCCAGCAGCTTAGCCGGGACAGGCCCCCACGAGCAGTACTTC
TRBD1	TRBJ2-7	-	TRBV7-9	CASSLAAGTAYEQYF	TGTGCCAGCAGCTTAGCCGCCGGGACAGCCTACGAGCAGTACTTC
-	TRBJ2-1	few	TRBV20-1	CSARVLMGPHEQFF	TGCAGTGCCCGAGTTTTGATGGGCCCCCATGAGCAGTTCTTC
-	TRBJ2-1	-	TRBV7-6	CASSLRTEWDHEQFF	TGTGCCAGCAGCTTAAGGACTGAGTGGGATCATGAGCAGTTCTTC
-	TRBJ1-1	few	TRBV12-3/TRBV12-4	CASSLANLGNTEAFF	TGTGCCAGCAGTTTAGCTAATCTGGGCAACACTGAAGCTTTCTTT
-	TRBJ1-4	-	TRBV7-2	CASSLEVAGEKLFF	TGTGCCAGCAGCTTAGAGGTGGCGGGCGAAAAACTGTTTTTT
-	TRBJ1-1	-	TRBV6-6	CASTASNTEAFF	TGTGCCAGCACAGCATCGAACACTGAAGCTTTCTTT
-	TRBJ2-7	once	TRBV18	CASSSQQSRGEQYF	TGTGCCAGCTCATCACAACAAAGTAGAGGCGAGCAGTACTTC
-	TRBJ2-4	few	TRBV7-2	CASSSAGDSLAKNIQYF	TGTGCCAGCAGCTCCGCCGGGGATTCACTAGCCAAAAACATTCAGTACTTC
TRBD2	TRBJ2-3	many	TRBV7-6	CASSLVPPSGGMDTQYF	TGTGCCAGCAGCTTAGTCCCTCCCAGCGGGGGGATGGATACGCAGTATTTT
TRBD2	TRBJ2-7	-	TRBV12-3/TRBV12-4	CASTLRLAGGYEQYF	TGTGCCAGCACCCTCCGACTAGCGGGGGGTTACGAGCAGTACTTC
-	TRBJ2-7	few	TRBV7-8	CASSNPRNQRDSYEQYF	TGTGCCAGCAGCAACCCACGAAATCAGAGGGACTCCTACGAGCAGTACTTC
-	TRBJ2-1	-	TRBV7-2	CASSSMRLVNEQFF	TGTGCCAGCAGCTCGATGCGACTAGTTAATGAGCAGTTCTTC
-	TRBJ1-1	-	TRBV5-6	CASSLSGALIAAFF	TGTGCCAGCAGCTTGAGCGGGGCCCTAATTGCAGCTTTCTTT
TRBD2	TRBJ2-1	-	TRBV11-2	CASSNSGRARGNEQFF	TGTGCCAGCAGCAATAGCGGGAGGGCCCGGGGCAATGAGCAGTTCTTC
-	TRBJ1-2	few	TRBV19	CASSRTDGYGYTF	TGTGCCAGTAGTAGGACGGACGGCTATGGCTACACCTTC
-	TRBJ2-2	few	TRBV2	CASSEEEGGPTGELFF	TGTGCCAGCAGTGAAGAGGAGGGGGGGCCCACCGGGGAGCTGTTTTTT
-	TRBJ2-3	few	TRBV18	CASSPRDHTDTQYF	TGTGCCAGCTCACCACGGGACCACACAGATACGCAGTATTTT
-	TRBJ1-3	-	TRBV5-4	CASSIGAGRRNTIYF	TGTGCCAGCAGTATCGGGGCAGGACGACGAAACACCATATATTTT
-	TRBJ2-1	few	TRBV5-6	CASSLDGLKNYNEQFF	TGTGCCAGCAGCTTGGATGGGCTGAAAAACTACAATGAGCAGTTCTTC
TRBD2	TRBJ2-7	few	TRBV12-5	CASGSPGLAGISYEQYF	TGTGCTAGTGGTTCACCTGGACTAGCGGGAATCTCCTACGAGCAGTACTTC
-	TRBJ1-5	few	TRBV4-1	CASSQDRVARGQPQHF	TGCGCCAGCAGCCAAGATCGGGTTGCTCGGGGTCAGCCCCAGCATTTT
-	TRBJ2-3	few	TRBV27	CASSLTIKGSDTQYF	TGTGCCAGCAGTTTAACCATAAAGGGGTCAGATACGCAGTATTTT
-	TRBJ1-2	-	TRBV27	CASSPLGVTSGGYTF	TGTGCCAGCAGTCCACTCGGGGTCACTTCGGGTGGCTACACCTTC
TRBD1	TRBJ2-7	few	TRBV5-1	CASSPGTGGSYEQYF	TGCGCCAGCAGCCCGGGGACAGGGGGCTCCTACGAGCAGTACTTC
-	TRBJ1-2	-	TRBV4-1	CASSQGETAGYTF	TGCGCCAGCAGCCAAGGGGAGACCGCTGGCTACACCTTC
TRBD2	TRBJ2-3	many	TRBV7-2	CASSLGGRPDTQYF	TGTGCCAGCAGCTTGGGAGGGAGGCCAGATACGCAGTATTTT
-	TRBJ2-1	-	TRBV6-2/TRBV6-3	CASSPPAGRESYNQQFF	TGTGCCAGCAGTCCCCCGGCGGGGCGGGAATCCTACAATCAGCAGTTCTTC
-	TRBJ2-1	-	TRBV11-2	CASSSNYADIGEQFF	TGTGCCAGCAGCTCCAACTATGCCGACATTGGTGAGCAGTTCTTC
-	TRBJ2-1	-	TRBV7-8	CASSMSGTPYNEQFF	TGTGCCAGCAGCATGAGCGGAACCCCCTACAATGAGCAGTTCTTC
-	TRBJ2-1	-	TRBV6-1	CASSEVAERAFSYNEQFF	TGTGCCAGCAGCGAAGTCGCCGAGCGGGCCTTCTCCTACAATGAGCAGTTCTTC
TRBD2	TRBJ2-5	-	TRBV29-1	CSVEYFGGPGLAGVETQYF	TGCAGCGTTGAATACTTTGGCGGGCCGGGACTAGCGGGAGTAGAGACCCAGTACTTC
-	TRBJ2-2	few	TRBV19	CASTGAGELFF	TGTGCCAGTACGGGAGCCGGGGAGCTGTTTTTT
-	TRBJ2-4	few	TRBV19	CASRPLGARRDKNIQYF	TGTGCCAGTCGCCCCCTAGGGGCCCGGAGGGACAAAAACATTCAGTACTTC
-	TRBJ2-7	-	TRBV11-2	CASSSSQGYGYEQYF	TGTGCCAGCAGCTCCAGCCAGGGGTACGGCTACGAGCAGTACTTC
TRBD2	TRBJ2-3	few	TRBV6-1	CASSRWTSVNSGDTQYF	TGTGCCAGCTCCCGATGGACTAGCGTTAATTCAGGGGATACGCAGTATTTT
TRBD2	TRBJ2-7	-	TRBV10-3	CAFLGASGNRGQYF	TGTGCCTTCCTCGGGGCTAGCGGTAACCGGGGGCAGTACTTC
-	TRBJ2-5	-	TRBV7-2	CASSLVAVETQYF	TGTGCCAGCAGCTTAGTTGCGGTGGAGACCCAGTACTTC
-	TRBJ2-1	few	TRBV7-2	CASSLGPSNDEQFF	TGTGCCAGCAGCTTAGGGCCATCTAACGATGAGCAGTTCTTC
TRBD1	TRBJ1-2	-	TRBV7-6	CASSLGRGLDGYTF	TGTGCCAGCAGCTTAGGCAGGGGGCTAGATGGCTACACCTTC
-	TRBJ1-2	-	TRBV4-2	CASSPPARSVYGYTF	TGTGCCAGCAGCCCGCCGGCCCGGTCCGTCTATGGCTACACCTTC